Listed here are 17 T cell receptor beta chains from one sample, sequenced in a study of early T cells in non-severe SARS-CoV-2 infection. MiXCR was run by TCRdb on the 5' RACE reads, yielding one entry per CDR3 protein. The sample contains about 62,000 distinct CDR3 sequences, about 9.3% of which appear only once. Sample: whole blood. These receptors all come from an adult who was a healthcare worker with PCR-confirmed SARS-CoV-2 infection or an uninfected control (not recorded which).

This clonotype has more than one count but fewer than ten. The chain is built from TRBV5-1 and TRBJ2-3; D gene ambiguous. Trimming cost V 6 bases and J 2 bases, with 16 bases left between them. The CDR3 consists of 15 residues. Per germline, CDR1 SGHRS and CDR2 YFSETQ. CDR3 DNA sequence: TGCGCCAGCACCTCCCCTCAGGCCCCCACAGATACGCAGTATTTT. Protein product: CASTSPQAPTDTQYF. Full variable domain (remainder filled in from reference TRBV5-1 and TRBJ2-3): KAGVTQTPRYLIKTRGQQVTLSCSPISGHRSVSWYQQTPGQGLQFLFEYFSETQRNKGNFPGRFSGRQFSNSRSEMNVSTLELGDSALYLCASTSPQAPTDTQYFGPGTRLTVL.

This clonotype was detected ten times or more. CDR3 loop: CASGDFQPQHF. For the CDR3, the DNA is TGTGCCAGCGGGGATTTTCAGCCCCAGCATTTT. The chain joins TRBV7-8 to TRBJ1-5; D uncertain. Germline CDR1 is SGHVS and CDR2 is FQNEAQ. Trimming shortened V by 8 bases and J by 6 bases, and 8 bases separated the two germline ends. The CDR3 totals 11 residues. Full variable domain (remainder filled in from reference TRBV7-8 and TRBJ1-5): GAGVSQSPRYKVAKRGQDVALRCDPISGHVSLFWYQQALGQGPEFLTYFQNEAQLDKSGLPSDRFFAERPEGSVSTLKIQRTQQEDSAVYLCASGDFQPQHFGDGTRLSIL.

This clonotype was counted ten times or more. V usage is TRBV5-8 and J usage is TRBJ1-1; tentative D call: TRBD1 (5 bases). Trimming shortened V by 4 bases and J by 2 bases, and 15 bases separated the two germline ends. Germline V CDR1 and CDR2: SGHTS, YDEGEE. This CDR3 contains 15 residues. Written as DNA, the CDR3 is TGTGCCAGCAGCGATGGGACGGGCGTTAACACTGAAGCTTTCTTT. Residues: CASSDGTGVNTEAFF.

This clonotype showed up many times. V is TRBV12-3 or TRBV12-4 and J is TRBJ1-6, with D possibly TRBD1 on 6 matching bases. V lost 3 bases to trimming and J lost 6 bases, with 12 bases between them. The CDR3 runs 15 residues. For the CDR3, the DNA is TGTGCCAGCAGTTTTAATGAAGGGGGTAATTCACCCCTCCACTTT. This codes for CASSFNEGGNSPLHF.

This clonotype was seen at least ten times. The CDR3 region is CASSDLRGAEVNTEAFF. Here the CDR3 DNA reads TGTGCCAGCAGTGACCTGAGGGGAGCGGAGGTGAACACTGAAGCTTTCTTT. The rearrangement joins TRBV25-1 to TRBJ1-1, with a possible D match to TRBD1 (5 bases). This CDR3 has 17 amino acids. CDR1 and CDR2 from the germline V gene are MGHDK and SYGVNS. Trimming stripped 3 bases from V and 0 bases from J, with 17 bases between.

This clonotype was counted many times. The V and J genes are TRBV28 and TRBJ2-5; 8 bases map to TRBD2. Germline lookup yields CDR1 MDHEN and CDR2 SYDVKM. The CDR3 sequence is 18 residues long. J was trimmed by 13 bases and V by 1 base; bases with no gene match: 23. CDR3 sequence reads: CASSLFRLRGGPVGQRYF. The DNA of the CDR3 is TGTGCCAGCAGTTTATTCCGTCTGCGCGGGGGGCCCGTCGGGCAGCGGTACTTC.

This clonotype was detected only a few times. The V gene is TRBV7-6, the J gene TRBJ1-6; D is unresolved. CDR1 is SGHVS, CDR2 FNYEAQ, per germline. The CDR3 totals 16 residues. Deletions cut 0 bases from V and 7 bases from J, with 13 bases between. The CDR3 sequence: CASSLASTVKNSPLHF. The CDR3 DNA sequence: TGTGCCAGCAGCTTAGCGAGTACCGTGAAGAATTCACCCCTCCACTTT.

The chain carries TRBV10-2 and TRBJ1-3, with D maybe TRBD1 (5 bases). Trimming took 2 bases from V and 6 from J, leaving 14 bases between them. Germline V gene lookup returns CDR1 WSHSY and CDR2 SAAADI. This CDR3 region has 15 residues. The CDR3 sequence is CASSEIQGPENTIYF. Here the CDR3 DNA reads TGCGCCAGCAGTGAGATTCAGGGACCTGAAAACACCATATATTTT.

This clonotype occurred once. With a much larger clone just one base away, this may be a read error. The J gene is TRBJ2-7, the V gene TRBV10-2, with TRBD1 matching over 8 bases. Germline CDR1 WSHSY, CDR2 SAAADI. The CDR3 length is 12 residues. With 4 bases clipped from V and 9 bases from J, the junction kept 5 bases outside the gene matches. CDR3 sequence reads: CASSGQGSGQYV. In DNA, the CDR3 is TGCGCCAGCAGTGGACAGGGGAGTGGGCAGTACGTC.

This clonotype was seen many times. The chain is built from TRBV6-1 and TRBJ2-2; D is undetermined. V lost 3 bases and J 6 bases, leaving 5 bases between the germline ends. The CDR3 length is 12 residues. Germline CDR1 MNHNS, CDR2 SASEGT. The CDR3 loop is CASSDGAGELFF. DNA for the CDR3: TGTGCCAGCAGTGATGGGGCCGGGGAGCTGTTTTTT.

The CDR3 protein is CAISRGTDYEQYV. In DNA, the CDR3 is TGTGCCATCAGCCGTGGGACGGACTACGAGCAGTACGTC. The chain joins TRBV10-3 to TRBJ2-7, with D perhaps being TRBD1 or TRBD2 (5 bases each). Looked up from germline, CDR1 is ENHRY and CDR2 is SYGVKD. V lost 6 bases and J lost 3, with 12 bases in between. The CDR3 has 13 amino acids.

This clonotype appeared many times. The chain couples TRBV12-3 or TRBV12-4 to TRBJ2-2; no clear D. The CDR3 spans 12 residues. Trimming pared 2 bases from V and 8 bases from J, leaving 6 bases between. The CDR3 coding sequence is TGTGCCAGCAGTTTATCGTCTGGGGAGCTGTTTTTT. It yields the protein CASSLSSGELFF.

The chain carries TRBV19 and TRBJ1-1; weak D call: TRBD1 (5 bases). Trimming pared 10 bases from V and 3 bases from J, leaving 15 bases between. The CDR3 spans 13 residues. The germline gives CDR1 LNHDA, CDR2 SQIVND (reference sequence). CDR3: CATSADIYTEAFF. CDR3 DNA: TGTGCCACCTCGGCGGACATCTACACTGAAGCTTTCTTT. Variable domain in full (rest from reference TRBV19 and TRBJ1-1): DGGITQSPKYLFRKEGQNVTLSCEQNLNHDAMYWYRQDPGQGLRLIYYSQIVNDFQKGDIAEGYSVSREKKESFPLTVTSAQKNPTAFYLCATSADIYTEAFFGQGTRLTVV.

V and J are TRBV2 and TRBJ2-3; D gene ambiguous. The ends were cut back, 5 bases at V and 2 bases at J, with 11 bases in the middle. The CDR3 runs 14 residues. The germline CDR1 and CDR2 sequences are SNHLY and FYNNEI. CDR3 region: CASSHPQITDTQYF. In DNA, the CDR3 is TGTGCCAGCAGTCACCCACAGATCACAGATACGCAGTATTTT.

This clonotype has only a few counts. The V gene is TRBV7-2, the J gene TRBJ2-1; 11 bases are shared with TRBD2. The junction had 10 bases not matched to a gene; V was cut back by 5 bases and J by 7 bases. This CDR3 has 16 amino acids. Germline V gene lookup returns CDR1 SGHTA and CDR2 FQGNSA. CDR3 residues: CASSLIGTSGGNEQFF. Here the CDR3 DNA reads TGTGCCAGCAGCCTAATCGGGACTAGCGGTGGTAATGAGCAGTTCTTC.

The V call is TRBV29-1, the J call TRBJ2-3; 9 nucleotides line up with TRBD1. The trim removed 7 bases at V and 2 bases at J, leaving 1 base unmatched. The CDR3 loop spans 12 amino acids. The germline gives CDR1 SQVTM, CDR2 ANQGSEA. The CDR3 DNA reads as TGCAGCGGGGACAGGGACACAGATACGCAGTATTTT. This codes for CSGDRDTDTQYF.

This clonotype has ten or more counts. This chain uses TRBV7-2 with TRBJ2-5; 15 positions agree with TRBD2. The germline gives CDR1 SGHTA, CDR2 FQGNSA. The CDR3 length is 14 residues. V lost 10 bases and J lost 5; bases outside the gene matches: 5. This chain's CDR3 is CATGLAGGRETQYF. The CDR3 DNA reads as TGTGCCACCGGACTAGCGGGGGGGCGTGAGACCCAGTACTTC.